This is a list of T cell receptor beta chains from one sample in a study of cytomegalovirus exposure and HLA in healthy donors. Method: immunoSEQ multiplex PCR; TCRdb's copy keeps in-frame clones and lacks some. The sample has fewer than 200,000 clones, more than 70% seen once. The source material was PBMCs. All receptors come from a male donor in good health and CMV-seronegative. CDR3s include the opening cysteine and the closing phenylalanine or tryptophan. Each record gives: clone size, D gene, V gene, J gene, CDR3 DNA, CDR3 protein. The D gene is left open where the match is weak. For some rows the clone size is stated as once, few or many, or as a class when expanded; others skip it.

clone_size: -; d_call: -; v_call: TRBV10-3; j_call: TRBJ1-1; cdr3_nt: TGTGCCATCAGGACACAGGACATGAACACTGAAGCTTTCTTT; cdr3_aa: CAIRTQDMNTEAFF
clone_size: -; d_call: -; v_call: TRBV7-9; j_call: TRBJ1-1; cdr3_nt: TGTGCCAGCAGCTACAGGCTTTTCGGGACTGAAGCTTTCTTT; cdr3_aa: CASSYRLFGTEAFF
clone_size: -; d_call: -; v_call: TRBV19; j_call: TRBJ1-2; cdr3_nt: TGTGCCAGTAGTATCTCGCGTGGGCAGAGGGTTAACGGCTACACCTTC; cdr3_aa: CASSISRGQRVNGYTF
clone_size: -; d_call: -; v_call: TRBV20-1; j_call: TRBJ1-1; cdr3_nt: TGCACGCGGGGGGGCCCTGAAGCTTTCTTT; cdr3_aa: CTRGGPEAFF
clone_size: -; d_call: -; v_call: TRBV27; j_call: TRBJ2-1; cdr3_nt: TGTGCCAGCAGTTTAGGGAGTGGGGTTGAGCAGTTCTTC; cdr3_aa: CASSLGSGVEQFF
clone_size: -; d_call: -; v_call: TRBV7-2; j_call: TRBJ1-4; cdr3_nt: TGTGCCAGCAGCTTCCGTGGGGCTGGTGAAAAACTGTTTTTT; cdr3_aa: CASSFRGAGEKLFF
clone_size: -; d_call: -; v_call: TRBV28; j_call: TRBJ1-2; cdr3_nt: TGTGCCAGCAGTAAACAGGGCGGGCATGGCTACACCTTC; cdr3_aa: CASSKQGGHGYTF
clone_size: -; d_call: TRBD1; v_call: TRBV4-3; j_call: TRBJ2-7; cdr3_nt: TGCGCCAGCAGCCAAGATCGCGGACAGGGGGACGAGCAGTACTTC; cdr3_aa: CASSQDRGQGDEQYF
clone_size: -; d_call: -; v_call: TRBV5-6; j_call: TRBJ1-1; cdr3_nt: TGTGCCAGCAGCCCACTACAAGGGGAAATCAGGACTGAAGCTTTCTTT; cdr3_aa: CASSPLQGEIRTEAFF
clone_size: -; d_call: -; v_call: TRBV6-6; j_call: TRBJ2-7; cdr3_nt: TGTGCCAGCAGTTATCTAGCTTCTCCCTACGAGCAGTACTTC; cdr3_aa: CASSYLASPYEQYF
clone_size: -; d_call: TRBD1; v_call: TRBV7-9; j_call: TRBJ2-6; cdr3_nt: TGTTCCAGCAGCACGAGGACAGGGATGAGCGGGGCCAACGTCCTGACTTTC; cdr3_aa: CSSSTRTGMSGANVLTF
clone_size: -; d_call: TRBD2; v_call: TRBV9; j_call: TRBJ2-1; cdr3_nt: TGTGCCAGCAGCGTAGAATTGACTAGCGGTAACAATGAGCAGTTCTTC; cdr3_aa: CASSVELTSGNNEQFF
clone_size: -; d_call: TRBD1; v_call: TRBV6-5; j_call: TRBJ1-2; cdr3_nt: TGTGCCAGCAGTTACGGGGCAGGGGGAGATAGCTACACCTTC; cdr3_aa: CASSYGAGGDSYTF
clone_size: few; d_call: -; v_call: TRBV18; j_call: TRBJ2-5; cdr3_nt: TGTGCCAGCTCGGAGATTAGCGGCAAAGAGACCCAGTACTTC; cdr3_aa: CASSEISGKETQYF
clone_size: -; d_call: -; v_call: TRBV6-1; j_call: TRBJ1-2; cdr3_nt: TGTGCCAGCAGCCACCAGGGATTGGCCTATGGCTACACCTTC; cdr3_aa: CASSHQGLAYGYTF
clone_size: -; d_call: -; v_call: TRBV6-6; j_call: TRBJ1-1; cdr3_nt: TGTGCCAGCAGTTACCCACAGGGTGGGACTGAAGCTTTCTTT; cdr3_aa: CASSYPQGGTEAFF
clone_size: -; d_call: -; v_call: TRBV6-1; j_call: TRBJ1-2; cdr3_nt: TGTGCCAGCAGTGATCTCGAGGGTCGAGGCTACACCTTC; cdr3_aa: CASSDLEGRGYTF
clone_size: few; d_call: -; v_call: TRBV6-5; j_call: TRBJ1-5; cdr3_nt: TGTGCCAGCAGCAAAGGCCAGGATAATCAGCCCCAGCATTTT; cdr3_aa: CASSKGQDNQPQHF
clone_size: -; d_call: TRBD1; v_call: TRBV28; j_call: TRBJ1-4; cdr3_nt: TGTGCCAGCAGCCAGGGGGGCCTTAATGAAAAACTGTTTTTT; cdr3_aa: CASSQGGLNEKLFF
clone_size: -; d_call: TRBD1; v_call: TRBV5-6; j_call: TRBJ1-5; cdr3_nt: TGTGCCAGCAGCGGACAGGGAAGTCAGCCCCAGCATTTT; cdr3_aa: CASSGQGSQPQHF
clone_size: -; d_call: TRBD1; v_call: TRBV7-3; j_call: TRBJ1-4; cdr3_nt: TGTGCCAGCAGCTGTCACGACAGGGGTTCCGAGAGATGTGAAAAACTGTTTTTT; cdr3_aa: CASSCHDRGSERCEKLFF
clone_size: once; d_call: -; v_call: TRBV10-3; j_call: TRBJ1-4; cdr3_nt: TGTGCCATCAGTGATGGATCGACAAGGGGCACTTCCTTTAATGAAAAACTGTTTTTT; cdr3_aa: CAISDGSTRGTSFNEKLFF
clone_size: -; d_call: TRBD2; v_call: TRBV28; j_call: TRBJ2-1; cdr3_nt: TGTGCCAGCAGATACCTAGCGGGAGTGGGGAATGAGCAGTTCTTC; cdr3_aa: CASRYLAGVGNEQFF
clone_size: -; d_call: -; v_call: TRBV28; j_call: TRBJ2-5; cdr3_nt: TGTGCCAGCAGACCTACCCCTAAAGAGACCCAGTACTTC; cdr3_aa: CASRPTPKETQYF
clone_size: -; d_call: TRBD1; v_call: TRBV19; j_call: TRBJ1-5; cdr3_nt: TGTGCCAGTAGTATAACGGACAGGGGCAATCAGCCCCAGCATTTT; cdr3_aa: CASSITDRGNQPQHF
clone_size: -; d_call: TRBD2; v_call: TRBV11-2; j_call: TRBJ2-3; cdr3_nt: TGTGCCAGCAGCTCCCCCCGGGGGGGACGAACAGATACGCAGTATTTT; cdr3_aa: CASSSPRGGRTDTQYF
clone_size: -; d_call: -; v_call: TRBV7-7; j_call: TRBJ2-5; cdr3_nt: TGTGCCAGCAGCCCAGGGAACCAAGAGACCCAGTACTTC; cdr3_aa: CASSPGNQETQYF
clone_size: -; d_call: -; v_call: TRBV9; j_call: TRBJ2-1; cdr3_nt: TGTGCCAGCAGCGCGAGCTCCTACAATGAGCAGTTCTTC; cdr3_aa: CASSASSYNEQFF
clone_size: -; d_call: TRBD1; v_call: TRBV6-1; j_call: TRBJ2-7; cdr3_nt: TGTGCCAGCAACCCGGGACAGTCCTACGAGCAGTACTTC; cdr3_aa: CASNPGQSYEQYF
clone_size: -; d_call: -; v_call: TRBV28; j_call: TRBJ2-3; cdr3_nt: TGTGCCAGCAGTTTACGGGACTTAAGCACAGATACGCAGTATTTT; cdr3_aa: CASSLRDLSTDTQYF
clone_size: few; d_call: TRBD1; v_call: TRBV10-1; j_call: TRBJ2-7; cdr3_nt: TGCGCCAGCAGTGAGTTCCCAGGGGGCAACTACGAGCAGTACTTC; cdr3_aa: CASSEFPGGNYEQYF
clone_size: -; d_call: -; v_call: TRBV28; j_call: TRBJ2-7; cdr3_nt: TGTGCCAGCAGTCCCGGTGGGACACCGGCCTACGAGCAGTACTTC; cdr3_aa: CASSPGGTPAYEQYF
clone_size: -; d_call: -; v_call: TRBV6-5; j_call: TRBJ2-5; cdr3_nt: TGTGCCAGCAGTTCGGATCCGGGACATAGTCAAGAGACCCAGTACTTC; cdr3_aa: CASSSDPGHSQETQYF
clone_size: -; d_call: TRBD1; v_call: TRBV18; j_call: TRBJ2-5; cdr3_nt: TGTGCCAGCTCAGCCGGGACAGGGGACACCCGTGAAGGGGCCCAGTACTTC; cdr3_aa: CASSAGTGDTREGAQYF
clone_size: -; d_call: -; v_call: TRBV27; j_call: TRBJ2-7; cdr3_nt: TGTGCCAGCAGTTCTAGAGCTTACCGCCGGGTCTACGAGCAGTACTTC; cdr3_aa: CASSSRAYRRVYEQYF
clone_size: -; d_call: -; v_call: TRBV11-3; j_call: TRBJ2-3; cdr3_nt: TGTGCCAGCAGCTTAGAGCCCCTGGGCGCCGATACGCAGTATTTT; cdr3_aa: CASSLEPLGADTQYF
clone_size: -; d_call: -; v_call: TRBV4-1; j_call: TRBJ1-4; cdr3_nt: TGCGCCAGCAGCCAAGCGTTGGGGGGAGGATATGAAAAACTGTTTTTT; cdr3_aa: CASSQALGGGYEKLFF
clone_size: -; d_call: TRBD1; v_call: TRBV27; j_call: TRBJ2-7; cdr3_nt: TGTGCCAGCAGTTTTGGCAGGGGGACCTACGAGCAGTACTTC; cdr3_aa: CASSFGRGTYEQYF
clone_size: -; d_call: -; v_call: TRBV6-6; j_call: TRBJ2-7; cdr3_nt: TGTGCCAGCAGTTACTCCAGGGGCTCCTACGAGCAGTACTTC; cdr3_aa: CASSYSRGSYEQYF
clone_size: few; d_call: TRBD2; v_call: TRBV29-1; j_call: TRBJ2-1; cdr3_nt: TGCAGCGTTGTTATTCCCGGAGGGGACTACTACAATGAGCAGTTCTTC; cdr3_aa: CSVVIPGGDYYNEQFF
clone_size: -; d_call: -; v_call: TRBV6-5; j_call: TRBJ2-3; cdr3_nt: TGTGCCAGCACCCGAGGGGGCGGGGGCACAGATACGCAGTATTTT; cdr3_aa: CASTRGGGGTDTQYF
clone_size: -; d_call: -; v_call: TRBV14; j_call: TRBJ2-7; cdr3_nt: TGTGCCAGCAGCCAAAAGGCCCGAGGCCACTACGAGCAGTACTTC; cdr3_aa: CASSQKARGHYEQYF
clone_size: -; d_call: TRBD1; v_call: TRBV5-1; j_call: TRBJ1-2; cdr3_nt: TGCGCCAGCAGCTTGTTGAGGACAGGGTCGCGTGGCTACACCTTC; cdr3_aa: CASSLLRTGSRGYTF
clone_size: few; d_call: TRBD1; v_call: TRBV9; j_call: TRBJ1-1; cdr3_nt: TGTGCCAGCAGCGGACAGGGACAAACTGAAGCTTTCTTT; cdr3_aa: CASSGQGQTEAFF
clone_size: -; d_call: TRBD1; v_call: TRBV9; j_call: TRBJ2-7; cdr3_nt: TGTGCCAGCAGCGTCGGGACAGGGTGGGCCGAGCAGTACTTC; cdr3_aa: CASSVGTGWAEQYF
clone_size: -; d_call: TRBD2; v_call: TRBV11-3; j_call: TRBJ2-5; cdr3_nt: TGTGCCAGCAGTCTAGCGGGGGCCCGTGGGGAGACCCAGTACTTC; cdr3_aa: CASSLAGARGETQYF
clone_size: -; d_call: -; v_call: TRBV18; j_call: TRBJ1-5; cdr3_nt: TGTGCCAGCTCACCTCAAAGCAATCAGCCCCAGCATTTT; cdr3_aa: CASSPQSNQPQHF
clone_size: once; d_call: -; v_call: TRBV5-6; j_call: TRBJ2-7; cdr3_nt: TGTGCCAGCAGTCGCGGGGCCGAGTCCTACGAGCAGTACTTC; cdr3_aa: CASSRGAESYEQYF
clone_size: -; d_call: -; v_call: TRBV7-9; j_call: TRBJ1-5; cdr3_nt: TGTGCCAGCAGCAAGGCTAGGGAGGATCAGCCCCAGCATTTT; cdr3_aa: CASSKAREDQPQHF
clone_size: -; d_call: TRBD1; v_call: TRBV18; j_call: TRBJ1-1; cdr3_nt: TGTGCCAGCTCACCCCAAGGGAAGGGGACAGCCATGAACACTGAAGCTTTCTTT; cdr3_aa: CASSPQGKGTAMNTEAFF
clone_size: -; d_call: TRBD2; v_call: TRBV11-2; j_call: TRBJ2-1; cdr3_nt: TGTGCCAGCAGCTCAAGACGGGAGCGGGGAAACAATGAGCAGTTCTTC; cdr3_aa: CASSSRRERGNNEQFF
clone_size: -; d_call: TRBD1; v_call: TRBV7-2; j_call: TRBJ2-3; cdr3_nt: TGTGCCAGCAGCACCAAGGACAGGGGAGGTACAGATACGCAGTATTTT; cdr3_aa: CASSTKDRGGTDTQYF
clone_size: -; d_call: -; v_call: TRBV6-1; j_call: TRBJ2-3; cdr3_nt: TGTGCCCACGGGGATAAGCGCCCCGCGGATACGCAGTATTTT; cdr3_aa: CAHGDKRPADTQYF
clone_size: -; d_call: TRBD1; v_call: TRBV7-2; j_call: TRBJ1-4; cdr3_nt: TGTGCCAGCAGCCAGGGACAGGGAGGTGAAAAACTGTTTTTT; cdr3_aa: CASSQGQGGEKLFF